This TCR beta chain was obtained from a study of OX40 agonist ivuxolimab in advanced cancers. Blood got drawn at baseline, again on cycle 4 day 1, and then on cycle 7 day 1. Data came from immunoSEQ multiplex PCR; TCRdb stores just in-frame clones and leaves some out. The sample yields roughly 44,000 clones, roughly 86% seen once. Germline CDR1 is MNHNY and CDR2 is SVGAGI (reference sequence). This CDR3 region has 13 residues. Deletions cut 8 bases from V and 1 base from J, with 11 bases between. This TCR was sampled from an adult with an advanced solid tumor such as melanoma, head and neck, liver or kidney cancer. The chain links TRBV6-6 to TRBJ1-1; D remains unclear. This material consisted of CD4+ or CD8+ T cells sorted from blood, taken in a trial of the OX40 agonist ivuxolimab. The DNA for the CDR3 is TGTGCCAGCCCTAACCTAGGGAACACTGAAGCTTTCTTT. Translation gives CASPNLGNTEAFF.